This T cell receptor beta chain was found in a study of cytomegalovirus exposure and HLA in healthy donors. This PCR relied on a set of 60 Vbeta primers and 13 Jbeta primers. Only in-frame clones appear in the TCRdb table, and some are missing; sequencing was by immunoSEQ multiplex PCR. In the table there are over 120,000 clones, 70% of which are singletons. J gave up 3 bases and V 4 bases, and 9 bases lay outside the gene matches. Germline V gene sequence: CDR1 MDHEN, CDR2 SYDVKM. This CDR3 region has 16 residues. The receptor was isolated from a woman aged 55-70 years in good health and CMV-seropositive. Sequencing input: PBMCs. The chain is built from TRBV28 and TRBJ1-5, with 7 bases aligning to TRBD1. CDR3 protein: CASSSTTGIHNQPQHF. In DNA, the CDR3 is TGTGCCAGCAGTTCAACGACAGGGATCCACAATCAGCCCCAGCATTTT.